Listed below are T cell receptor beta chains from one sample, sequenced in a study of shared clonotypes between healthy human individuals. Using immunoSEQ multiplex PCR, the repertoire was profiled, and TCRdb retains in-frame clones only, with some absent. The data hold about 1.4 million clones, with roughly 95% observed a single time. The specimen sequenced was naive CD4+ T cells sorted from blood. Receptors originate from a man aged 25 to 40 in good health. The CDR3 runs from the conserved cysteine through the conserved F or W. A D gene is named only where the DNA matches it firmly. Size is stated for part of the rows, as once, few or many counts, or as a class when the clone is expanded.

v_gene	d_gene	abundance	j_gene	CDR3nt	CDR3aa
TRBV30	TRBD2	-	TRBJ2-2	TGTGCCTGGAGTGTCCAACTAGCGGGAGTCGGGGAGCTGTTTTTT	CAWSVQLAGVGELFF
TRBV10-2	-	-	TRBJ1-5	TGCGCCAGCGAGGGTGGAGTCAATCAGCCCCAGCATTTT	CASEGGVNQPQHF
TRBV27	-	-	TRBJ1-2	TGTGCCAGCAGTTTATTAGGGACTAACTATGGCTACACCTTC	CASSLLGTNYGYTF
TRBV4-3	TRBD1	-	TRBJ1-2	TGCGCCAGCAGCCGCGGGACAGGGGCGCCCTATGGCTACACCTTC	CASSRGTGAPYGYTF
TRBV5-5	-	once	TRBJ1-5	TGTGCCAGCAGCTTGGTTTACGGGGGGCCCCAGCCCCAGCATTTT	CASSLVYGGPQPQHF
TRBV2	-	-	TRBJ2-5	TGTGCCAGCAGTGGAGGGCCGCAAGAGACCCAGTACTTC	CASSGGPQETQYF
TRBV12-5	-	-	TRBJ2-7	TGTGCTAGTGGTTTAGGGTCAGGCTACGAGCAGTACTTC	CASGLGSGYEQYF
TRBV6-6	-	-	TRBJ1-1	TGTGCCAGCAGGGGGCGGGGGCTGGAAGCTTTCTTT	CASRGRGLEAFF
TRBV5-1	-	-	TRBJ1-1	TGCGCCAGCAGTGACCGGGAAGGTCACAACACTGAAGCTTTCTTT	CASSDREGHNTEAFF
TRBV6-6	-	-	TRBJ2-3	TGTGCCAGCAGTTACGGACAATCTAGCACAGATACGCAGTATTTT	CASSYGQSSTDTQYF
TRBV28	-	once	TRBJ1-5	TGTGCCAGCAGTGACCCTGGTGGGGGGGGCAATCAGCCCCAGCATTTT	CASSDPGGGGNQPQHF
TRBV6-5	-	-	TRBJ1-2	TGTGCCAGCAGCCGAACCATGGGGACGGACGGGGGCTACACCTTC	CASSRTMGTDGGYTF
TRBV6-4	-	once	TRBJ2-7	TGTGCCAGCAGTGATCAACAGGACGGCGAGCAGTACTTC	CASSDQQDGEQYF
TRBV5-4	TRBD1	-	TRBJ1-1	TGTGCCAGCAGCTTGGGTCAGGGGGCCGGCACTGAAGCTTTCTTT	CASSLGQGAGTEAFF
TRBV2	-	-	TRBJ1-1	TGTGCCAGCAGTTATTCTTCTGAAGCTTTCTTT	CASSYSSEAFF